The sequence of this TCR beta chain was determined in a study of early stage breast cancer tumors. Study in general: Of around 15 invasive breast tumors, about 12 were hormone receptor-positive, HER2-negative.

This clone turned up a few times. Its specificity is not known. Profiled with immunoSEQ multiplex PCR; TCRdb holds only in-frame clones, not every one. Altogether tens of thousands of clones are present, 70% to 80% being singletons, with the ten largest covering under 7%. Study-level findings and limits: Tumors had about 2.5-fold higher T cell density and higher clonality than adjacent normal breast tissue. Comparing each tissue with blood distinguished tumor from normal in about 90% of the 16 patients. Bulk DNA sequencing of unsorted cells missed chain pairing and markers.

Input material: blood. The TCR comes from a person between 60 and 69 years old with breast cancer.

The CDR3 bases are TGTGCCAGCAGTTACTCGATTGGGAAGGGCTACACCTTC. Translated, it gives CASSYSIGKGYTF. The chain joins TRBV6-5 to TRBJ1-2; no firm D call. Trimming removed 0 bases at V and 8 bases at J, with 10 bases between. Germline V gives CDR1 MNHEY, CDR2 SVGAGI. This CDR3 has 13 amino acids.